One and the same sample provided the 23 T cell receptor beta chains below, sequenced in a study of CD8 T cells in Susac syndrome. Reverse transcription of roughly 0.5 to 1 ug RNA used random hexamers. In TCRdb, the immunoSEQ multiplex PCR reads were re-called with MiXCR into one record per CDR3 protein. Here the sample spans about 300,000 distinct CDR3 sequences, 70% to 90% being singletons. The sequenced sample consisted of CD8+ T cells from PBMCs. Receptors were obtained from a human donor with multiple sclerosis.

This chain joins TRBV19 and TRBJ1-6, with 9 positions matching TRBD1. Unmatched junction bases numbered 5, after V lost 2 bases and J lost 6 bases. Germline V CDR1 and CDR2: LNHDA, SQIVND (reference sequence). The CDR3 contains 16 residues. In DNA, the CDR3 is TGTGCCAGTAGTATAATTCGGGACAGGGCTAATTCACCCCTCCACTTT. This encodes CASSIIRDRANSPLHF.

This chain uses TRBV5-5 with TRBJ2-5; 11 bases line up with TRBD1. CDR3 length: 15 amino acids. The germline V gene encodes CDR1 SGHKS and CDR2 YYEKEE (reference sequence). The junction had 10 bases not matched to a gene; V was cut back by 2 bases and J by 10 bases. CDR3 nucleotide sequence: TGTGCCAGCAGCTTACTGGACAGGGGGCCCCAGGACCAGTACTTC. Residues: CASSLLDRGPQDQYF.

V is TRBV11-2 and J is TRBJ2-1; D is unresolved. This CDR3 has 15 amino acids. Trimming removed 1 base from V and 8 bases from J, with 15 bases in between. Looked up from germline, CDR1 is SGHAT and CDR2 is FQNNGV. Here the CDR3 reads CASSLVGGIIDEQFF. CDR3 sequence (DNA): TGTGCCAGCAGCTTAGTCGGTGGCATCATCGATGAGCAGTTCTTC.

The V and J genes are TRBV7-8 and TRBJ2-3; D remains unclear. The CDR3 is 12 residues long. Trimming left V 3 bases short and J 8 bases short, with 9 bases between. Germline-derived CDR1 and CDR2 are SGHVS and FQNEAQ. CDR3 in DNA: TGTGCCAGCAGCTTTAGGACGCGTACGCAGTATTTT. As protein: CASSFRTRTQYF.

The chain carries TRBV6-6 and TRBJ1-5; unclear D gene. This CDR3 comprises 12 residues. CDR1 and CDR2 from the germline V gene are MNHNY and SVGAGI (reference sequence). V lost 5 bases to trimming and J lost 7 bases, with 9 bases between them. CDR3 loop: CASSTTGQPQHF. DNA for the CDR3: TGTGCCAGCAGTACGACGGGACAGCCCCAGCATTTT.

V is TRBV5-5 and J is TRBJ2-1; D might be TRBD2 (5 bases). Germline CDR1 and CDR2: SGHKS and YYEKEE (reference sequence). V was clipped by 2 bases and J by 6 bases, with 12 bases between them. There are 14 residues in the CDR3. CDR3 DNA sequence: TGTGCCAGCAGCTTCGGACTGGCACCCAATGAGCAGTTCTTC. Translated: CASSFGLAPNEQFF. Using reference TRBV5-5 and TRBJ2-1 for the parts outside the CDR3, the full variable domain is DAGVTQSPTHLIKTRGQQVTLRCSPISGHKSVSWYQQVLGQGPQFIFQYYEKEERGRGNFPDRFSARQFPNYSSELNVNALLLGDSALYLCASSFGLAPNEQFFGPGTRLTVL.

The chain is built from TRBV27 and TRBJ2-7, with a weak D call TRBD1 (6 bases). Germline CDR1 MNHEY, CDR2 SMNVEV (reference sequence). V dropped 0 bases and J dropped 4 bases, with 13 bases sitting between them. This CDR3 comprises 15 residues. CDR3 amino acids: CASSLSLTGKYEQYF. Written as DNA, the CDR3 is TGTGCCAGCAGTTTATCCCTCACAGGGAAGTACGAGCAGTACTTC.

The sample holds a few counts of this clonotype. The chain combines TRBV4-2 with TRBJ1-1; 7 bases align to TRBD1. The CDR3 spans 13 residues. In germline, CDR1 is LGHNA, CDR2 YNFKEQ. Trimming removed 4 bases from V and 7 bases from J; junction bases left unmatched: 6. CDR3 loop: CASSPGGRFEAFF. The CDR3 DNA sequence: TGTGCCAGCAGCCCAGGGGGGCGGTTTGAAGCTTTCTTT.

The chain employs TRBV6-1 and TRBJ1-2; 9 nucleotides line up with TRBD1. CDR1 and CDR2 from the germline V gene are MNHNS and SASEGT. Trimming removed 5 bases from V and 6 bases from J; junction bases left unmatched: 7. CDR3 length: 14 residues. The CDR3 reads CASSPGQGGNGYTF. CDR3 nucleotides: TGTGCCAGCAGTCCGGGACAGGGAGGGAATGGCTACACCTTC.

This clonotype showed up just once. The V gene is TRBV12-3 or TRBV12-4, the J gene TRBJ2-7, with 8 bases identical to TRBD2. V dropped 4 bases and J dropped 7; count of bases not matched to a gene: 9. This CDR3 has 14 amino acids. CDR3 bases: TGTGCCAGCAGTTGGGGACTAGATCTGCCGGAGCAGTACTTC. It encodes CASSWGLDLPEQYF.

J is TRBJ2-6 and V is TRBV9; no definite D call. Germline values: CDR1 SGDLS, CDR2 YYNGEE. V lost 8 bases to trimming and J lost 0 bases, with 18 bases between them. The CDR3 extends over 17 amino acids. The CDR3 is CASDDRPYHSGANVLTF. The DNA for the CDR3 is TGTGCCAGTGACGATCGGCCTTACCACTCTGGGGCCAACGTCCTGACTTTC.

This sequence joins TRBV11-2 and TRBJ2-1; no firm D call. The CDR3 is made up of 14 amino acids. V was trimmed by 3 bases and J by 0 bases, leaving 6 bases between them. Germline CDR1 and CDR2: SGHAT and FQNNGV. CDR3 amino acids: CASSFGFSYNEQFF. As DNA, the CDR3 is TGTGCCAGCAGCTTTGGTTTCTCCTACAATGAGCAGTTCTTC.

This chain uses TRBV27 with TRBJ2-7; D is uncertain. Germline values: CDR1 MNHEY, CDR2 SMNVEV (reference sequence). CDR3 length: 11 amino acids. Trimming stripped 6 bases from V and 3 bases from J, with 6 bases between. Here the CDR3 DNA reads TGTGCCAGCAGATCGATCTACGAGCAGTACTTC. Translation gives CASRSIYEQYF.

The rearrangement joins TRBV2 to TRBJ1-4; 10 bases are a match to TRBD1. Per the germline V gene, CDR1 is SNHLY and CDR2 is FYNNEI. The CDR3 sequence is 13 residues long. Trimming removed 7 bases from V and 7 bases from J; junction bases left unmatched: 3. CDR3 in DNA: TGTGCCAGCATGTGGGACAGGGGTGAAAAACTGTTTTTT. Translated, it gives CASMWDRGEKLFF.

The V gene is TRBV27, the J gene TRBJ2-6; TRBD1 matches at 8 bases. V was clipped by 5 bases and J by 1 base; unmatched bases: 7. This CDR3 contains 17 residues. Per the germline V gene, CDR1 is MNHEY and CDR2 is SMNVEV (reference sequence). CDR3 DNA: TGTGCCAGCAGTATACGGACAGGGTTGTCTGGGGCCAACGTCCTGACTTTC. It encodes CASSIRTGLSGANVLTF. The variable domain in full, completed from reference TRBV27 and TRBJ2-6, reads EAQVTQNPRYLITVTGKKLTVTCSQNMNHEYMSWYRQDPGLGLRQIYYSMNVEVTDKGDVPEGYKVSRKEKRNFPLILESPSPNQTSLYFCASSIRTGLSGANVLTFGAGSRLTVL.

The chain couples TRBV5-4 to TRBJ1-1; D call uncertain. Deletions cut 2 bases from V and 7 bases from J, with 12 bases between. Germline lookup yields CDR1 SGHNT and CDR2 YYREEE (reference sequence). This CDR3 is built from 13 residues. The chain's CDR3 is CASSFPGGYEAFF. CDR3 DNA sequence: TGTGCCAGCAGCTTCCCCGGAGGCTATGAAGCTTTCTTT.

This clonotype came up once. The J gene is TRBJ2-5, the V gene TRBV3-1; maybe TRBD1 (6 bases). Germline CDR1 LGHDT, CDR2 YNNKEL (reference sequence). The V and J ends lost 3 bases and 2 bases respectively, with 13 bases between them. This CDR3 has 15 amino acids. As DNA, the CDR3 is TGTGCCAGCAGCCAGCGGACAGTTAGACAAGAGACCCAGTACTTC. Amino acid sequence: CASSQRTVRQETQYF.

This clonotype was seen more than once but under ten times. This chain uses TRBV27 with TRBJ2-7; no clear D. Looked up from germline, CDR1 is MNHEY and CDR2 is SMNVEV (reference sequence). The CDR3 spans 12 residues. V shed 6 bases and J shed 0 bases, with 6 bases lying between them. The CDR3 protein is CASRGDSYEQYF. CDR3 nucleotides: TGTGCCAGCAGGGGCGACTCCTACGAGCAGTACTTC.

This clonotype appeared once. V gene TRBV9 combines with J gene TRBJ2-7, with 9 bases lining up with TRBD2. The V and J ends lost 2 bases and 0 bases, in that order; junction bases with no gene match: 12. CDR1 and CDR2 from the germline V gene are SGDLS and YYNGEE. The CDR3 runs to 18 residues. Written as DNA, the CDR3 is TGTGCCAGCAGCGTTGCCGTATCTAGCGGGGAACGCTCCTACGAGCAGTACTTC. Protein product: CASSVAVSSGERSYEQYF. Variable domain in full (rest from reference TRBV9 and TRBJ2-7): DSGVTQTPKHLITATGQRVTLRCSPRSGDLSVYWYQQSLDQGLQFLIQYYNGEERAKGNILERFSAQQFPDLHSELNLSSLELGDSALYFCASSVAVSSGERSYEQYFGPGTRLTVT.

The chain uses TRBV25-1 and TRBJ2-3, with TRBD2 matching over 7 bases. There are 14 residues in the CDR3. Trimming took 5 bases from V and 5 from J; bases not matched to a gene: 7. Germline V gene data show CDR1 as MGHDK and CDR2 as SYGVNS. The CDR3 DNA is TGTGCCAGCAGTTCAAGCGGGAAGGTAGATACGCAGTATTTT. It is translated as CASSSSGKVDTQYF.

The rearrangement links TRBV3-1 to TRBJ2-1; 13 bases are shared with TRBD2. The germline CDR1 and CDR2 sequences are LGHDT and YNNKEL (reference sequence). Trimming at V came to 5 bases and at J to 9 bases, leaving 10 bases not matched to a gene. The CDR3 sequence is 16 residues long. The CDR3 sequence: CASSLGLAGPLIEQFF. The CDR3 DNA reads TGTGCCAGCAGCTTGGGACTAGCGGGGCCCCTCATTGAGCAGTTCTTC.

V gene TRBV15 combines with J gene TRBJ2-1; 7 bases fit TRBD2. V dropped 1 base and J dropped 1; count of bases not matched to a gene: 4. Germline values: CDR1 LNHNV, CDR2 YYDKDF (reference sequence). The CDR3 length is 16 residues. CDR3 amino acids: CATSRALAASYNEQFF. CDR3 DNA sequence: TGTGCCACCAGCAGAGCCCTAGCGGCATCCTACAATGAGCAGTTCTTC. Together with reference TRBV15 and TRBJ2-1, the CDR3 gives the full variable domain: DAMVIQNPRYQVTQFGKPVTLSCSQTLNHNVMYWYQQKSSQAPKLLFHYYDKDFNNEADTPDNFQSRRPNTSFCFLDIRSPGLGDTAMYLCATSRALAASYNEQFFGPGTRLTVL.

J is TRBJ2-3 and V is TRBV5-5, with 10 bases lining up with TRBD1. The V gene's germline CDR1 is SGHKS and CDR2 YYEKEE (reference sequence). V was clipped by 2 bases and J by 5 bases; unmatched bases: 2. The CDR3 is 14 residues long. This CDR3 is CASSFGTGVDTQYF. DNA for the CDR3: TGTGCCAGCAGCTTTGGGACAGGGGTAGATACGCAGTATTTT.